Included here is one TCR beta chain sequence, with context. These data are taken from a study of T cell changes during pregnancy in multiple sclerosis. Profiling relied on immunoSEQ multiplex PCR, and the TCRdb table lists in-frame clones only, not all of them. This sample yields about 93,000 clones, of which around 92% are seen a single time; just over 2% belongs to the top ten. Per germline, CDR1 SGHRS and CDR2 YFSETQ. The CDR3 is made up of 13 amino acids. V dropped 0 bases and J dropped 1 base, with 5 bases sitting between them. The sequence came from a female donor with multiple sclerosis, enrolled in a pregnancy study. V usage is TRBV5-1 and J usage is TRBJ2-7; D is unclear. The source was peripheral blood, collected after pregnancy. The CDR3 nucleotides are TGCGCCAGCAGCTTGGGCGAATCCTACGAGCAGTACTTC. Protein: CASSLGESYEQYF.